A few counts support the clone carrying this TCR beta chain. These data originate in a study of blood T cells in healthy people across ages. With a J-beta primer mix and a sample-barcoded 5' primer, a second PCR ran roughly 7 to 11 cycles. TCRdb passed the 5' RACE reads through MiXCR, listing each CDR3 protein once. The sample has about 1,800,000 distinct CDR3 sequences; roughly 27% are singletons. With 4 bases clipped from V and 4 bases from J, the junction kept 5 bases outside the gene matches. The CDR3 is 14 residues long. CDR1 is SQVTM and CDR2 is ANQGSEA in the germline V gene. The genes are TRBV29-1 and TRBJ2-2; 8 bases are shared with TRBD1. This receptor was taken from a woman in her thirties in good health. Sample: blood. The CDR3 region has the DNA TGCAGCGTTGTCGGCCAGGGGGCCACCGGGGAGCTGTTTTTT. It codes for CSVVGQGATGELFF.